Below, one TCR beta chain is given with its context. Its antigen is unknown. This entry is derived from a study of STAT5B mutations in CD4+ large granular lymphocyte leukemia. Study context: Among healthy donors, a particular HLA allele went with more CDR3 'QG' motifs. Study conclusions and caveats: Without putative leukemic clones, patient CD4-sorted repertoires remained more clonal than healthy CD4+ repertoires. 8/27 top patient clones versus 2/35 control clones were TRBV06-family.

The CDR3 totals 14 residues. V was cut by 3 bases and J by 3 bases, with 12 bases left in between. The germline V gene has CDR1 SGHAT and CDR2 FQDESV (reference sequence). The assay was run at survey level. This table comes from immunoSEQ multiplex PCR, and its TCRdb copy is limited to in-frame clones, with some not included. This table has fewer than 35,000 clones, 55% to 80% appearing once. This clonotype was obtained from a human donor in good health. What was sequenced was CD4+ T cells from blood buffy coats. This sequence joins TRBV11-1 and TRBJ2-7, with a tentative D call TRBD2 (6 bases). The CDR3 DNA reads TGTGCCAGCAGCTTCACGGGACTCCTCTACGAGCAGTACTTC. Its protein is CASSFTGLLYEQYF.